The T cell receptor beta chain under discussion was sequenced for a study of T-cell memory formation after mild COVID-19. In the study overall: There were largely donor-specific TCR clusters. Study findings and constraints: Certain responding clones were present in pre-infection memory, suggesting participation of cross-reactive memory.

CDR1 and CDR2 (germline): SGHAT, FQNNGV. V was trimmed by 4 bases and J by 7 bases, leaving 10 bases between them. CDR3 length: 13 amino acids. Constant-segment primers and 5'RACE yielded cDNA libraries for TCR alpha and TCR beta, each carrying sample barcodes and UMIs. TCRdb called the 5' RACE reads again in MiXCR, with one record for every CDR3 protein. The profile covers hundreds of thousands of distinct CDR3 sequences, with 15% to 20% appearing a single time and approximately 20% taken by the ten largest. About this clonotype: Its antigen is undetermined.

The specimen sequenced was PBMCs or a T cell subset sorted from them (not recorded which). This chain connects TRBV11-2 to TRBJ2-2; D is ambiguous. This clonotype originated in a man between 18 and 29 years old who had mild COVID-19 (a few samples of this study predate the infection). Cell type and time point are not known. The DNA of the CDR3 is TGTGCCAGCAGCTCAGGCCCATACGGGGAGCTGTTTTTT. Encoded protein: CASSSGPYGELFF.